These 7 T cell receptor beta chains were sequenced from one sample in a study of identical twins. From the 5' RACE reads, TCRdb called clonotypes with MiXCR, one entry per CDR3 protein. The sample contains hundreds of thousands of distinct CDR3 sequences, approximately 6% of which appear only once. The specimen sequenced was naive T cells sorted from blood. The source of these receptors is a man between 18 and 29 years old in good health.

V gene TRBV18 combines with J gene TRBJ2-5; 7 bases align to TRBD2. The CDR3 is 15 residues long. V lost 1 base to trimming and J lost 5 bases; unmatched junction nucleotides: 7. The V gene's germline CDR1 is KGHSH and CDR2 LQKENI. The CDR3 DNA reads TGTGCCAGCTCACCACTTGGACTAGTGGCTGAGACCCAGTACTTC. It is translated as CASSPLGLVAETQYF.

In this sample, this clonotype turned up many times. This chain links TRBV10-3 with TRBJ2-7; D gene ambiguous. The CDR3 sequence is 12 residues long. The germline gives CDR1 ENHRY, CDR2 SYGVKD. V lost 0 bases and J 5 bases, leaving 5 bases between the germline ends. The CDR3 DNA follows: TGTGCCATCAGTGAGTCGAAGAACGAGCAGTACTTC. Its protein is CAISESKNEQYF.

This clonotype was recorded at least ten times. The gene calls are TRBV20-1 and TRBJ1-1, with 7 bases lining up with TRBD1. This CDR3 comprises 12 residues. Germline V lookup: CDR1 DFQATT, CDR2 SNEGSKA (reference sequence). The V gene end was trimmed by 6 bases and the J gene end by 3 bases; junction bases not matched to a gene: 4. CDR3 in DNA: TGCAGTGCGCGACAGGGCGACACTGAAGCTTTCTTT. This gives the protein CSARQGDTEAFF.

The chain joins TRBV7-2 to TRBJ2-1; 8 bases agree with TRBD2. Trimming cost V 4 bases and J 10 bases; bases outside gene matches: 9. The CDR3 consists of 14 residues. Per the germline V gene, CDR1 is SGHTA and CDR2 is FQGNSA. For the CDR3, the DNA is TGTACCAGCAGCTCGGGGGGGGTTTCAGGGGAGCAGTTCTTC. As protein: CTSSSGGVSGEQFF. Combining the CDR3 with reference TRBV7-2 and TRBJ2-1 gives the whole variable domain GAGVSQSPSNKVTEKGKDVELRCDPISGHTALYWYRQSLGQGLEFLIYFQGNSAPDKSGLPSDRFSAERTGGSVSTLTIQRTQQEDSAVYLCTSSSGGVSGEQFFGPGTRLTVL.

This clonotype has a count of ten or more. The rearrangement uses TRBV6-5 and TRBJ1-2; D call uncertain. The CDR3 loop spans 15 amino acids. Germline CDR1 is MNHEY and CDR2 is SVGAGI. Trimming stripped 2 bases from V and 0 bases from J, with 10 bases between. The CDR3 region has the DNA TGTGCCAGCAGTTACAATCGGGTTCCTAACTATGGCTACACCTTC. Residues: CASSYNRVPNYGYTF.

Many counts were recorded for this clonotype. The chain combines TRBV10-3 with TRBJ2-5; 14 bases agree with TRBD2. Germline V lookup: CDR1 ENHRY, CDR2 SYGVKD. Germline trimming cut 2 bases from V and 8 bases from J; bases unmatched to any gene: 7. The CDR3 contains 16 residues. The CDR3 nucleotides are TGTGCCATCAGTGAGGCCGGGACTAGCGGGAGATCAACCCAGTACTTC. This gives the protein CAISEAGTSGRSTQYF.

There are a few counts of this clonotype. The chain's CDR3 is CSATGQGYPGNTIYF. As DNA, the CDR3 is TGCAGTGCGACGGGACAGGGGTACCCTGGAAACACCATATATTTT. The chain employs TRBV20-1 and TRBJ1-3, with 10 bases fitting TRBD1. Trimming removed 6 bases from V and 2 bases from J; junction bases left unmatched: 7. The CDR3 sequence is 15 residues long. Looked up from germline, CDR1 is DFQATT and CDR2 is SNEGSKA (reference sequence).